These 5 T cell receptor beta chains originate from one sample sequenced in a study of untreated major depressive disorder. Study-wide findings and caveats: TRBV05-01 (Vbeta 5.1) usage was higher in CD4+ T cells of depressed patients than controls.

Their cognate antigens are unknown. Produced via immunoSEQ multiplex PCR; TCRdb's table is partial and in-frame only. Here the sample spans about 19,000 clones, about 92% being singletons. Sequencing was done on a sample of CD4+ T cells from PBMCs. The receptors were sampled from a woman aged 35 to 49 with major depressive disorder.

V and J are TRBV5-1 and TRBJ1-6, with 9 bases that match TRBD1. The length of the CDR3 is 15 residues. V shed 4 bases and J 7 bases; nucleotides not matched to a gene: 6. Per germline, CDR1 SGHRS and CDR2 YFSETQ. CDR3 sequence (DNA): TGCGCCAGCAGCCCGACCGGGACAGGGAATTCACCCCTCCACTTT. Encoded protein: CASSPTGTGNSPLHF.

The chain employs TRBV28 and TRBJ1-1, with 10 bases lining up with TRBD1. V trimming: 5 bases; J trimming: 7 bases; junction bases outside the gene matches: 4. Germline values: CDR1 MDHEN, CDR2 SYDVKM. The CDR3 loop spans 13 amino acids. This chain's CDR3 is CASSRTGGFEAFF. CDR3 coding DNA: TGTGCCAGCAGTAGGACAGGGGGATTTGAAGCTTTCTTT.

The chain carries TRBV7-8 and TRBJ2-5; D not resolved. Trimming removed 2 bases from V and 1 base from J, with 5 bases in between. Per germline, CDR1 SGHVS and CDR2 FQNEAQ. This CDR3 is 13 amino acids long. This CDR3 reads CASSLRRQETQYF. The CDR3 DNA follows: TGTGCCAGCAGCTTAAGGCGCCAAGAGACCCAGTACTTC.

The sample holds a few counts of this clone. The chain uses TRBV5-5 and TRBJ1-2, with D possibly being TRBD1 (5 bases). Deletions cut 2 bases from V and 5 bases from J, with 7 bases between. CDR3 length equals 12 residues. Germline-derived CDR1 and CDR2 are SGHKS and YYEKEE (reference sequence). CDR3 in amino acids: CASSFEGYGYTF. The CDR3 nucleotides are TGTGCCAGCAGCTTCGAGGGGTATGGCTACACCTTC.

The V call is TRBV19, the J call TRBJ1-2; 8 nucleotides line up with TRBD1. Germline CDR1 and CDR2: LNHDA and SQIVND (reference sequence). The length of the CDR3 is 17 residues. The ends lost 8 bases at V and 0 bases at J; junction bases unmatched: 14. The CDR3 sequence: CASRTTGVPSANYGYTF. CDR3 nucleotide sequence: TGTGCCAGTCGAACGACAGGGGTTCCTTCAGCTAACTATGGCTACACCTTC.